Listed below are T cell receptor beta chains from one sample, sequenced in a study of OX40 agonist ivuxolimab in advanced cancers. Sequenced by immunoSEQ multiplex PCR; TCRdb stores in-frame clones only, minus some. The sample holds over 65,000 clones, more than 80% seen once. Source: CD4+ or CD8+ T cells sorted from blood, taken in a trial of the OX40 agonist ivuxolimab. Receptor source: an adult with an advanced solid tumor such as melanoma, head and neck, liver or kidney cancer. The CDR3 runs from the conserved cysteine through the conserved F or W. D genes are given only for firm matches. A clone size is listed for some rows: how often the clone was seen (once, few, many), or a class if it is expanded.

d_gene,j_gene,len,v_gene,abundance,CDR3aa,CDR3nt
NA,TRBJ1-1,14,TRBV28,NA,CASIRPGMNTEAFF,TGTGCCAGCATACGTCCGGGGATGAACACTGAAGCTTTCTTT
NA,TRBJ1-1,13,TRBV5-1,NA,CASSLGGRAEAFF,TGCGCCAGCAGCTTGGGGGGGCGCGCTGAAGCTTTCTTT
NA,TRBJ2-1,12,TRBV13,few,CASSLYTDEQFF,TGTGCCAGCAGCTTATACACCGATGAGCAGTTCTTC
TRBD1,TRBJ2-3,12,TRBV19,once,CATRQGVDTQYF,TGTGCCACGCGACAGGGTGTGGATACGCAGTATTTT
TRBD1,TRBJ2-1,14,TRBV5-6,NA,CASSFRQGKNEQFF,TGTGCCAGCAGTTTCCGACAGGGAAAAAATGAGCAGTTCTTC
NA,TRBJ1-5,12,TRBV29-1,few,CSVGEINQPQHF,TGCAGCGTTGGCGAGATCAATCAGCCCCAGCATTTT
NA,TRBJ1-1,13,TRBV5-1,NA,CASSFGRVAEAFF,TGCGCCAGCAGCTTTGGCAGGGTGGCTGAAGCTTTCTTT
TRBD2,TRBJ2-5,16,TRBV4-1,NA,CASSQGSGGAGETQYF,TGCGCCAGCAGCCAAGGGAGCGGGGGGGCCGGAGAGACCCAGTACTTC
NA,TRBJ1-3,16,TRBV19,once,CASSPREGGARNTIYF,TGTGCCAGTAGTCCCAGAGAAGGAGGGGCGAGGAACACCATATATTTT
NA,TRBJ1-3,17,TRBV4-1,NA,CASSQEGSFRWGNTIYF,TGCGCCAGCAGCCAAGAGGGCTCCTTCAGGTGGGGAAACACCATATATTTT
NA,TRBJ2-1,18,TRBV7-6,NA,CASSLVVPMQGYYNEQFF,TGTGCCAGCAGCTTAGTGGTTCCTATGCAGGGGTATTACAATGAGCAGTTCTTC
TRBD1,TRBJ1-3,14,TRBV19,NA,CASRDRLSGNTIYF,TGTGCCAGTCGGGACAGGCTCTCTGGAAACACCATATATTTT
TRBD2,TRBJ2-1,15,TRBV19,NA,CASSTLLAGAGEQFF,TGTGCCAGTAGTACGCTGCTAGCGGGAGCTGGAGAGCAGTTCTTC
NA,TRBJ2-7,13,TRBV28,NA,CASRSPGTAQQYF,TGTGCCAGCAGAAGCCCAGGGACGGCGCAGCAGTACTTC
NA,TRBJ1-5,17,TRBV7-6,NA,CASRRRLATDNDQPQHF,TGTGCCAGCCGTAGACGCCTAGCGACAGATAACGATCAGCCCCAGCATTTT
NA,TRBJ2-1,15,TRBV7-8,NA,CASSLEFVGLNEQFF,TGTGCCAGCAGCTTAGAGTTTGTGGGCCTCAATGAGCAGTTCTTC
NA,TRBJ1-5,15,TRBV6-1,NA,CASSGEGHSNQPQHF,TGTGCCAGCAGTGGGGAAGGCCATAGCAATCAGCCCCAGCATTTT
NA,TRBJ2-2,15,TRBV7-9,NA,CASIPRGRDTGELFF,TGTGCCAGCATCCCCAGGGGCCGCGACACCGGGGAGCTGTTTTTT
NA,TRBJ1-1,13,TRBV28,once,CASSPLVLAEAFF,TGTGCCAGCAGCCCATTAGTACTCGCTGAAGCTTTCTTT
NA,TRBJ1-1,14,TRBV5-1,NA,CASSGETGGGEAFF,TGCGCCAGCAGCGGGGAGACAGGAGGGGGTGAAGCTTTCTTT
NA,TRBJ1-2,15,TRBV27,NA,CASSFRADLLYGYTF,TGTGCCAGCAGTTTCCGGGCAGACCTACTTTATGGCTACACCTTC
TRBD1,TRBJ1-2,15,TRBV6-6,NA,CASEDARGRSYGYTF,TGTGCCAGCGAGGACGCCAGGGGGCGTTCCTATGGCTACACCTTC
NA,TRBJ2-2,13,TRBV6-1,NA,CASNLGDTGELFF,TGTGCCAGCAATCTCGGGGACACCGGGGAGCTGTTTTTT
TRBD2,TRBJ2-7,14,TRBV6-6,NA,CASSMTSGRHEQYF,TGTGCCAGCAGTATGACTAGCGGGAGACACGAGCAGTACTTC
NA,TRBJ1-5,14,TRBV6-1,NA,CASTLNRNGQPQHF,TGTGCCAGCACCCTCAACAGGAACGGGCAGCCCCAGCATTTT
NA,TRBJ1-5,13,TRBV19,few,CASSIGRNQPQHF,TGTGCCAGTAGTATCGGTAGGAATCAGCCCCAGCATTTT
TRBD2,TRBJ2-5,16,TRBV7-2,NA,CASSLGLAGGQETQYF,TGTGCCAGCAGCTTAGGGCTAGCGGGGGGCCAAGAGACCCAGTACTTC
NA,TRBJ2-5,11,TRBV6-6,NA,CASSYLETQYF,TGTGCCAGCAGTTACCTGGAGACCCAGTACTTC
NA,TRBJ1-2,13,TRBV6-5,NA,CASSLGPLYGYTF,TGTGCCAGCAGCCTGGGACCACTCTATGGCTACACCTTC
TRBD1,TRBJ1-2,14,TRBV10-3,NA,CAISDTGANYGYTF,TGTGCCATCAGTGATACAGGGGCGAACTATGGCTACACCTTC
NA,TRBJ2-1,12,TRBV6-1,few,CACLKGGDEQFF,TGTGCCTGCCTCAAGGGGGGAGATGAGCAGTTCTTC
NA,TRBJ1-1,16,TRBV7-2,NA,CASSPQGAVSGTEAFF,TGTGCCAGCAGCCCCCAGGGTGCCGTAAGTGGGACTGAAGCTTTCTTT
TRBD1,TRBJ1-1,15,TRBV28,NA,CASSFAGQGNTEAFF,TGTGCCAGCAGTTTCGCGGGACAGGGCAACACTGAAGCTTTCTTT
NA,TRBJ1-2,14,TRBV25-1,NA,CASSDRVINYGYTF,TGTGCCAGCAGTGACCGGGTCATTAACTATGGCTACACCTTC
NA,TRBJ2-4,15,TRBV11-2,NA,CASSSSTGQSNIQYF,TGTGCCAGCAGCTCGTCGACGGGACAATCAAACATTCAGTACTTC
TRBD2,TRBJ2-2,16,TRBV18,NA,CASSPIAGGTTGELFF,TGTGCCAGCTCACCAATAGCGGGAGGCACTACCGGGGAGCTGTTTTTT
NA,TRBJ1-2,13,TRBV4-3,once,CASSQPGDYGYTF,TGCGCCAGCAGCCAACCGGGGGACTATGGCTACACCTTC
NA,TRBJ1-2,11,TRBV28,NA,CASSLLGDYTF,TGTGCCAGCAGTTTACTCGGGGACTACACCTTC
NA,TRBJ1-2,12,TRBV29-1,NA,CSAKDSFYGYTF,TGCAGCGCTAAGGACAGCTTCTATGGCTACACCTTC
NA,TRBJ1-4,17,TRBV7-9,once,CASSANGGTLSNEKLFF,TGTGCCAGCAGCGCAAACGGAGGGACGCTTTCTAATGAAAAACTGTTTTTT
NA,TRBJ1-1,14,TRBV7-2,NA,CASSLASGGTKAFF,TGTGCCAGCAGCTTAGCTTCCGGGGGAACTAAAGCTTTCTTT
NA,TRBJ1-1,14,TRBV5-1,NA,CASSSEGSNTEAFF,TGCGCCAGCAGCTCGGAGGGGTCGAACACTGAAGCTTTCTTT
TRBD1,TRBJ2-7,14,TRBV7-2,NA,CASSLARGLEEQYF,TGTGCCAGCAGCTTGGCCAGGGGGCTAGAAGAGCAGTACTTC
NA,TRBJ2-1,12,TRBV2,NA,CASSGTHNEQFF,TGTGCCAGCAGCGGGACCCACAATGAGCAGTTCTTC
NA,TRBJ2-3,16,TRBV7-3,NA,CASSLSWELGTDTQYF,TGTGCCAGCAGCTTAAGCTGGGAGCTGGGCACAGATACGCAGTATTTT
TRBD1,TRBJ2-1,14,TRBV19,NA,CASSNSDRGLEQFF,TGTGCCAGTAGTAATTCGGACAGGGGGCTTGAGCAGTTCTTC
TRBD1,TRBJ1-3,14,TRBV7-9,NA,CASRRQGSGNTIYF,TGTGCCAGCAGAAGACAGGGCTCTGGAAACACCATATATTTT
NA,TRBJ2-5,11,TRBV20-1,once,CSSPEMETQYF,TGCAGTTCGCCGGAGATGGAGACCCAGTACTTC